These 5 T cell receptor beta chains originate from one sample sequenced in a study of T cell responses to AZD1222 COVID-19 vaccine. Only in-frame clones appear in the TCRdb table, and some are missing; sequencing was by immunoSEQ multiplex PCR. The sample has approximately 220,000 clones, more than 85% seen once. This specimen was peripheral blood, taken on day 0 of MenACWY control vaccination. The receptor set was obtained from an adult in good health.

This clone was counted a single time. J is TRBJ1-6 and V is TRBV30; D unclear. Per the germline V gene, CDR1 is GTSNPN and CDR2 is SVGIG (reference sequence). The CDR3 totals 13 residues. V shed 8 bases and J shed 0 bases, with 8 bases lying between them. The CDR3 is CAGESSYNSPLHF. For the CDR3, the DNA is TGTGCCGGGGAATCCTCCTATAATTCACCCCTCCACTTT.

The rearrangement uses TRBV7-8 and TRBJ1-1, with TRBD1 identical over 8 bases. Trimming cost V 5 bases and J 0 bases; bases outside gene matches: 5. In germline, CDR1 is SGHVS, CDR2 FQNEAQ. CDR3 size: 15 residues. The CDR3 is CASSKRQGLNTEAFF. The CDR3 nucleotides are TGTGCCAGCAGCAAGAGACAGGGGTTGAACACTGAAGCTTTCTTT.

The rearrangement uses TRBV4-1 and TRBJ1-3, with D possibly being TRBD1 (5 bases). This CDR3 region has 19 residues. With 4 bases removed from V and 0 bases from J, the gap between germline ends came to 22 bases. Germline V gene data show CDR1 as MGHRA and CDR2 as YSYEKL. DNA of the CDR3: TGCGCCAGCAGCCTAAGAACGGCAGGGTTTCCCCTCTCTGGAAACACCATATATTTT. As protein: CASSLRTAGFPLSGNTIYF.

The chain couples TRBV11-2 to TRBJ2-2, with TRBD1 matching 7 bases. The CDR3 length is 14 residues. Trimming took 5 bases from V and 6 from J; bases not matched to a gene: 6. Germline CDR1 and CDR2: SGHAT and FQNNGV. CDR3 sequence: CASSQTGQAGELFF. In DNA, the CDR3 is TGTGCCAGCAGCCAGACAGGGCAGGCCGGGGAGCTGTTTTTT.

CDR3 loop: CASSALFGGQAKNIQYF. The CDR3 DNA sequence: TGTGCCAGCAGTGCCCTTTTCGGGGGGCAAGCCAAAAACATTCAGTACTTC. This sequence joins TRBV6-1 and TRBJ2-4, with TRBD2 as a possible D gene (7 bases). Germline values: CDR1 MNHNS, CDR2 SASEGT. Trimming removed 4 bases at V and 0 bases at J, with 16 bases between. The CDR3 runs 17 residues.